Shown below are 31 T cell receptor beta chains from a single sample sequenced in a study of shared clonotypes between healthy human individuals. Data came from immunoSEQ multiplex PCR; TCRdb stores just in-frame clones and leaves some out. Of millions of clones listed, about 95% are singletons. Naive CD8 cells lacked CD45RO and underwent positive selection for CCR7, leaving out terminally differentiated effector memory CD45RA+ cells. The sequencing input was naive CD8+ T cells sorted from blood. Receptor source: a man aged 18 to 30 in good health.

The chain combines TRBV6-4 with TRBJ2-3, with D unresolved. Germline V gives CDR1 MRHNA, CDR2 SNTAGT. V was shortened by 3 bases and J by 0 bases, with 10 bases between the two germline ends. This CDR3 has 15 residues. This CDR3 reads CASSEGGTSTDTQYF. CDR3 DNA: TGTGCCAGCAGTGAGGGCGGAACTAGCACAGATACGCAGTATTTT.

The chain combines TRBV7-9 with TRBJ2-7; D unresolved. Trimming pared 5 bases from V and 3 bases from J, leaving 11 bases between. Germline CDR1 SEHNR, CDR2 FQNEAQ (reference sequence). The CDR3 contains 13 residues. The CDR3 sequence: CASSQQNLYEQYF. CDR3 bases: TGTGCCAGCAGCCAGCAGAACCTCTACGAGCAGTACTTC.

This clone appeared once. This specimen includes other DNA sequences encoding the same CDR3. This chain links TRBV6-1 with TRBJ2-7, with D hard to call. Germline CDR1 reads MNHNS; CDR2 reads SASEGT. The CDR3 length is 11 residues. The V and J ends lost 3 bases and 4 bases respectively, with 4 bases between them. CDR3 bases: TGTGCCAGCAGTGATTTTTACGAGCAGTACTTC. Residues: CASSDFYEQYF.

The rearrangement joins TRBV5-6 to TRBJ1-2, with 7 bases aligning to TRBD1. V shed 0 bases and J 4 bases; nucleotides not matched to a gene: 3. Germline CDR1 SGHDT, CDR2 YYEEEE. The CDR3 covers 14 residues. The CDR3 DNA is TGTGCCAGCAGCTTGGTTACAGGGGCCTATGGCTACACCTTC. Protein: CASSLVTGAYGYTF.

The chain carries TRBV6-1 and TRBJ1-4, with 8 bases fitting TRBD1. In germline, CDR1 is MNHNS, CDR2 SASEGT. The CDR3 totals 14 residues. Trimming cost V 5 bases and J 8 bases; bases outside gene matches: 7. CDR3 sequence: CASSKGQGFEKLFF. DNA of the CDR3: TGTGCCAGCAGTAAAGGACAGGGCTTCGAAAAACTGTTTTTT.

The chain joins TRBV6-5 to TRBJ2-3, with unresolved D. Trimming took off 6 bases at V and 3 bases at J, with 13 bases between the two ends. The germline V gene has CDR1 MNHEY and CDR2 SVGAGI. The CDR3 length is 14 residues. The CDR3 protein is CASSSPSLTDTQYF. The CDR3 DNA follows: TGTGCCAGCAGCTCCCCCTCCCTTACAGATACGCAGTATTTT.

The CDR3 protein is CASSDRLAGGQETQYF. CDR3 bases: TGTGCCAGCAGCGACAGACTAGCGGGGGGTCAAGAGACCCAGTACTTC. The chain is built from TRBV13 and TRBJ2-5, with 13 positions matching TRBD2. Trimming took 5 bases from V and 2 from J; bases not matched to a gene: 5. The CDR3 contains 16 residues. Germline CDR1 is PRHDT and CDR2 is FYEKMQ (reference sequence).

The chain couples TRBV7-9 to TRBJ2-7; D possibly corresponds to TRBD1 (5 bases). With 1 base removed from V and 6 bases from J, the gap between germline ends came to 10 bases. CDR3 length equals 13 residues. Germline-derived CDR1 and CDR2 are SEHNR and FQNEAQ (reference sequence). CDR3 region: CASSLEDMVEQYF. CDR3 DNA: TGTGCCAGCAGCTTAGAGGACATGGTCGAGCAGTACTTC.

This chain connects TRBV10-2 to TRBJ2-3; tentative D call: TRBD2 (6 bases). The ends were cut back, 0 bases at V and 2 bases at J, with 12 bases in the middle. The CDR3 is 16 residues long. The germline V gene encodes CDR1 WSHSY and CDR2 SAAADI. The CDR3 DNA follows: TGCGCCAGCAGTGAGTCGGCGGGGCATACCACAGATACGCAGTATTTT. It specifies CASSESAGHTTDTQYF.

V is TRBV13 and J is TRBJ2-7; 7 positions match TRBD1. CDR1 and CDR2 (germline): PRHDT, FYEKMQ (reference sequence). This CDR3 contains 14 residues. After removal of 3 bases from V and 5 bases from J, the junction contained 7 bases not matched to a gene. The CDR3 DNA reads TGTGCCAGCAGCTTTACCGGGACAGTCGACGAGCAGTACTTC. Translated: CASSFTGTVDEQYF.

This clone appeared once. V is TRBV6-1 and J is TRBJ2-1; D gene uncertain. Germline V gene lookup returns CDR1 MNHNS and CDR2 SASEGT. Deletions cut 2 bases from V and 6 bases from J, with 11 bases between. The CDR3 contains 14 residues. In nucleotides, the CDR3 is TGTGCCAGCAGTGAAATGAGCCGGTTCAATGAGCAGTTCTTC. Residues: CASSEMSRFNEQFF.

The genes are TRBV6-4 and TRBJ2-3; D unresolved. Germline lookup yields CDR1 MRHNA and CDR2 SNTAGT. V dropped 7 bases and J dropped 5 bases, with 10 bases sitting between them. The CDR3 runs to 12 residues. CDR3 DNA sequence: TGTGCCAGCAATGGGTGTCGAGATACGCAGTATTTT. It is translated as CASNGCRDTQYF.

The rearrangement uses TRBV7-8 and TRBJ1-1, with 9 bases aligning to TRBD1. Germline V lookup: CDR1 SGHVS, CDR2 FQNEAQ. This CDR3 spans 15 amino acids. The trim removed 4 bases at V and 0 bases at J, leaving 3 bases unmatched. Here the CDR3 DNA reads TGTGCCAGCAGCTCGGACAGGGGCTTGAACACTGAAGCTTTCTTT. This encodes CASSSDRGLNTEAFF.

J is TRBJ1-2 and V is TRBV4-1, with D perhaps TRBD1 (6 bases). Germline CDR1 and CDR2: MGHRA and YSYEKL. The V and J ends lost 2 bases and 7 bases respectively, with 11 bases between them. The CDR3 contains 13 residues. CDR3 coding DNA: TGCGCCAGCAGCCAAACCCAGGGGTTTGGCTACACCTTC. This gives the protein CASSQTQGFGYTF.

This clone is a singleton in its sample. The CDR3 is CASSLGPGRTGGSYEQYF. In DNA, the CDR3 is TGTGCCAGCAGCTTAGGACCCGGGCGGACAGGGGGATCCTACGAGCAGTACTTC. The rearrangement uses TRBV11-2 and TRBJ2-7; TRBD1 agrees at 10 bases. The ends lost 1 base at V and 1 base at J; junction bases unmatched: 10. Germline lookup yields CDR1 SGHAT and CDR2 FQNNGV. The CDR3 length is 18 residues.

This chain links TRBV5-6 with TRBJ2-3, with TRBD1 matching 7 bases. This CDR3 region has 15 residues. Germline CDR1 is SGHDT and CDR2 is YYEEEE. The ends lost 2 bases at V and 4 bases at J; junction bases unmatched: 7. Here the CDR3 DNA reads TGTGCCAGCAGCTTAGGCCAGGGGGTAGCAGATACGCAGTATTTT. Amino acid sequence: CASSLGQGVADTQYF.

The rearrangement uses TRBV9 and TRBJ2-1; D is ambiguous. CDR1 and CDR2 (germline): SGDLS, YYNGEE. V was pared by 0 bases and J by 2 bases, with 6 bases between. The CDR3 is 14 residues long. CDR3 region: CASSVGNTYNEQFF. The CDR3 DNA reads TGTGCCAGCAGCGTAGGTAATACCTACAATGAGCAGTTCTTC.

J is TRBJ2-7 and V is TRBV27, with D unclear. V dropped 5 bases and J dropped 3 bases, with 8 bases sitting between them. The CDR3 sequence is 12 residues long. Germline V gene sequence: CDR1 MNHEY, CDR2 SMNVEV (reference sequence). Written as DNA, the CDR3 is TGTGCCAGCAGTGGGTTAGGCTACGAGCAGTACTTC. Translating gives CASSGLGYEQYF.

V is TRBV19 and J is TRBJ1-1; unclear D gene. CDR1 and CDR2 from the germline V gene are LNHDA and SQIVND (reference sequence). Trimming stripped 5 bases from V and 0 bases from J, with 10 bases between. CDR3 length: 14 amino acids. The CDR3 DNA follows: TGTGCCAGTAGTGTATTAGCAGTGAACACTGAAGCTTTCTTT. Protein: CASSVLAVNTEAFF. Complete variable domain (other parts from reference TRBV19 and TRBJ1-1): DGGITQSPKYLFRKEGQNVTLSCEQNLNHDAMYWYRQDPGQGLRLIYYSQIVNDFQKGDIAEGYSVSREKKESFPLTVTSAQKNPTAFYLCASSVLAVNTEAFFGQGTRLTVV.

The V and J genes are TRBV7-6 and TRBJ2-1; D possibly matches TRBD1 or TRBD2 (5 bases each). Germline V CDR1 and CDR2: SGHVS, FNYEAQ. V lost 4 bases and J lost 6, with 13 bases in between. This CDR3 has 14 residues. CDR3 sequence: CASSSRDDTNEQFF. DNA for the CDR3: TGTGCCAGCAGCTCCCGGGACGACACCAATGAGCAGTTCTTC.

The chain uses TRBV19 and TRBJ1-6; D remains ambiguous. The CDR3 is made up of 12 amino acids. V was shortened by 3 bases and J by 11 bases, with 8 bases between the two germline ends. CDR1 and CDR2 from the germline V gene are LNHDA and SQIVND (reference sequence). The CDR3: CASSIGLTPLHF. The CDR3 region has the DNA TGTGCCAGTAGTATTGGGCTGACACCCCTCCACTTT.

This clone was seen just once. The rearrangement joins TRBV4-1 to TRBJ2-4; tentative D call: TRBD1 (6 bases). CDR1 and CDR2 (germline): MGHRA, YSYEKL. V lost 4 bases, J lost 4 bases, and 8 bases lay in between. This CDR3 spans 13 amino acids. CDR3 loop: CASSPGQKNIQYF. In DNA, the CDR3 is TGCGCCAGCAGCCCTGGACAGAAAAACATTCAGTACTTC.

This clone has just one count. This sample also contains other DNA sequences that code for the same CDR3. CDR3 residues: CASSPWTGLNTEAFF. CDR3 bases: TGTGCCAGTAGTCCCTGGACAGGCCTGAACACTGAAGCTTTCTTT. The chain carries TRBV19 and TRBJ1-1; TRBD1 matches 7 bases. The CDR3 is 15 residues long. V shed 5 bases and J 0 bases; nucleotides not matched to a gene: 6. CDR1 and CDR2 from the germline V gene are LNHDA and SQIVND (reference sequence). Full variable domain (remainder filled in from reference TRBV19 and TRBJ1-1): DGGITQSPKYLFRKEGQNVTLSCEQNLNHDAMYWYRQDPGQGLRLIYYSQIVNDFQKGDIAEGYSVSREKKESFPLTVTSAQKNPTAFYLCASSPWTGLNTEAFFGQGTRLTVV.

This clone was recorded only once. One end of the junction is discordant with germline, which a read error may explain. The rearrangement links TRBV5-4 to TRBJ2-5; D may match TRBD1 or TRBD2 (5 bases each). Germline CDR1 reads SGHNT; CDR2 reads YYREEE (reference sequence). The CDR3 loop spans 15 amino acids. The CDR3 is CASSPEYGDQETQYF. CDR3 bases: TGTGCCAGCAGCCCTGAATATGGGGACCAGGAGACCCAGTACTTC.

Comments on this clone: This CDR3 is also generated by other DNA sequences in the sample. DNA for the CDR3: TGTGCCAGCAGTCTGACAGGCGGGAACACTGAAGCTTTCTTT. It specifies CASSLTGGNTEAFF. The chain carries TRBV27 and TRBJ1-1; perhaps TRBD1 as D (6 bases). CDR3 length: 14 amino acids. Germline V gene sequence: CDR1 MNHEY, CDR2 SMNVEV (reference sequence). V was cut by 5 bases and J by 1 base, with 11 bases left in between.

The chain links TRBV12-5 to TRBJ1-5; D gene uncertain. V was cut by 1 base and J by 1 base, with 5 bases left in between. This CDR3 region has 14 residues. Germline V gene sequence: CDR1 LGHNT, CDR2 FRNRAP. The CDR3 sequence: CASGLAYSNQPQHF. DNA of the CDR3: TGTGCTAGTGGTTTGGCATACAGCAATCAGCCCCAGCATTTT.

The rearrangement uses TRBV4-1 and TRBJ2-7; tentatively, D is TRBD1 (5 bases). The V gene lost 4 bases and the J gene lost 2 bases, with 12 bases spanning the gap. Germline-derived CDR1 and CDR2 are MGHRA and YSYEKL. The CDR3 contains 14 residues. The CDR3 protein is CASSPDSFTYEQYF. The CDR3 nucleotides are TGCGCCAGCAGCCCCGACAGTTTCACCTACGAGCAGTACTTC.

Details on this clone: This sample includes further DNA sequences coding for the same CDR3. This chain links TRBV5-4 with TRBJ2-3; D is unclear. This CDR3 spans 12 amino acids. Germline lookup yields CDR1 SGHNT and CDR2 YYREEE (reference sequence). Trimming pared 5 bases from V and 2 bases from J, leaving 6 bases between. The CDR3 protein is CASSFFTDTQYF. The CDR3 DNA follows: TGTGCCAGCAGTTTTTTCACAGATACGCAGTATTTT.

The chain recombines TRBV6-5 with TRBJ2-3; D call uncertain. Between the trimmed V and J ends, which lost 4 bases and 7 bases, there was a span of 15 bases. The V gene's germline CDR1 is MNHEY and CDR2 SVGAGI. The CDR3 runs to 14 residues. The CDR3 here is CASSSDILANTQYF. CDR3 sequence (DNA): TGTGCCAGCAGTTCCGACATATTAGCTAATACGCAGTATTTT.

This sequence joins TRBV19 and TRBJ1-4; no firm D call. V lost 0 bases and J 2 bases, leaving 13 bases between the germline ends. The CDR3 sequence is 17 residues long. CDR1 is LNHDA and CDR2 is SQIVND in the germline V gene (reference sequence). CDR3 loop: CASSIEGLEETNEKLFF. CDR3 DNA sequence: TGTGCCAGTAGTATAGAGGGTTTGGAGGAGACTAATGAAAAACTGTTTTTT.

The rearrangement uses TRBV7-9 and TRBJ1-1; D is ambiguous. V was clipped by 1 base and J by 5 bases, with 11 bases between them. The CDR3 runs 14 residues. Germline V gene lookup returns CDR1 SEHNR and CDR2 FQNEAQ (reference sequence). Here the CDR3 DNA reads TGTGCCAGCAGCTTAGACAGTGTGACAACTGAAGCTTTCTTT. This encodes CASSLDSVTTEAFF.